A selection of T cell receptor beta chains follows, all from one sample in a study of blood T cell repertoires in COVID-19. Assay: immunoSEQ multiplex PCR; the TCRdb copy retains only in-frame clones and omits some. The table lists 150,000 to 170,000 clones, around 80% of them singletons, with 7.3% in the top ten. Input material: PBMCs or T cells enriched from blood (not recorded which). The receptors were gathered from a man in his fifties who had recovered from COVID-19. Both conserved end residues are part of each CDR3. The D gene is left open where the match is weak. The size entry is marked missing in some rows and otherwise reads once, few, many or a size class.

once	TRBJ1-5	TRBV30	14	TRBD1	TGTGCCTGGAGTTCGGCAGGGGGAAATCAGCCCCAGCATTTT	CAWSSAGGNQPQHF
.	TRBJ1-1	TRBV2	13	.	TGTGCCAGCAGTGAAGACGGGAACACTGAAGCTTTCTTT	CASSEDGNTEAFF
.	TRBJ2-3	TRBV5-1	19	TRBD2	TGCGCCAGCAGCACAGACAGGGTTCTGACTAGCGGAATCACAGATACGCAGTATTTT	CASSTDRVLTSGITDTQYF
once	TRBJ1-1	TRBV15	14	.	TGTGCCACCAGCAGAGTGGCGGAGAACACTGAAGCTTTCTTT	CATSRVAENTEAFF
.	TRBJ2-5	TRBV12-5	14	.	TGTGCTAGTGGGGCCCCTGACTGGCAAGAGACCCAGTACTTC	CASGAPDWQETQYF
.	TRBJ2-7	TRBV9	15	TRBD2	TGTGCCAGCAGCGTAGAGACTAGCGGGGCTTACGAGCAGTACTTC	CASSVETSGAYEQYF
.	TRBJ1-1	TRBV6-5	14	.	TGTGCCAGCAGTCCCACCGGGGGGCGGACTGAAGCTTTCTTT	CASSPTGGRTEAFF
.	TRBJ1-3	TRBV5-6	15	.	TGTGCCAGCAGCCCGGGAAGCGGCTCTGGAAACACCATATATTTT	CASSPGSGSGNTIYF
once	TRBJ2-7	TRBV6-4	12	.	TGTGCCAGCAGGTCAATTCCCTACGAGCAGTACTTC	CASRSIPYEQYF
.	TRBJ1-5	TRBV20-1	16	TRBD1	TGCAGTGCTAGTTACAGGGGGCGAGGGAGCAATCAGCCCCAGCATTTT	CSASYRGRGSNQPQHF
.	TRBJ1-2	TRBV12-3/TRBV12-4	13	.	TGTGCCAGCAGAGAACAGGGTTGGGGTGGCTACACCTTC	CASREQGWGGYTF
.	TRBJ2-7	TRBV3-1/TRBV3-2	12	TRBD2	TGTGCCAGCAGCCCGAGCGGGGGAGAGCAGTACTTC	CASSPSGGEQYF
once	TRBJ2-1	TRBV28	15	TRBD2	TGTGCCAGCAGCCCAGGACTAGCGAGCTACAATGAGCAGTTCTTC	CASSPGLASYNEQFF
many	TRBJ2-1	TRBV7-9	15	.	TGTGCCAGCACCCCTGACCCCGGGACTTACAATGAGCAGTTCTTC	CASTPDPGTYNEQFF
.	TRBJ2-7	TRBV19	13	.	TGTGCCAGTAGTATGGTGAATAGGGGAGAGCAGTACTTC	CASSMVNRGEQYF
.	TRBJ2-7	TRBV12-3/TRBV12-4	13	.	TGTGCCAGCAGTTTTTACAGGGTGGACGAGCAGTACTTC	CASSFYRVDEQYF
.	TRBJ1-5	TRBV18	14	.	TGTGCCAGCTCACCAGGGGGCAGCAATCAGCCCCAGCATTTT	CASSPGGSNQPQHF
.	TRBJ1-2	TRBV6-2/TRBV6-3	17	.	TGTGCCAGCAGTTACCAGCCCCCCCGGGACTCGAGCTATGGCTACACCTTC	CASSYQPPRDSSYGYTF
.	TRBJ1-5	TRBV27	14	.	TGTGCCAGCAGTTCCCTTTATAGCAATCAGCCCCAGCATTTT	CASSSLYSNQPQHF
once	TRBJ1-1	TRBV19	11	.	TGTGCCAGTAGTAAACCGACAGAAGCTTTCTTT	CASSKPTEAFF
.	TRBJ2-1	TRBV12-5	16	TRBD2	TGTGCTAGTGGTTTGGGCCTAGCGGGGGGCTACAATGAGCAGTTCTTC	CASGLGLAGGYNEQFF
.	TRBJ2-2	TRBV27	13	.	TGTGCCAGCAGTTTGGGGGGCACCGGGGAGCTGTTTTTT	CASSLGGTGELFF
.	TRBJ2-2	TRBV7-2	15	.	TGTGCCAGCAGCTTAGCGGGGCTAAGAACCGGGGAGCTGTTTTTT	CASSLAGLRTGELFF
.	TRBJ1-2	TRBV5-1	15	TRBD1	TGCGCCAGCAGCTGGACAGGCGAACTTAACTATGGCTACACCTTC	CASSWTGELNYGYTF
.	TRBJ2-2	TRBV9	16	.	TGTGCCAGCAGCGGTAGCGGACGGGCGAACACCGGGGAGCTGTTTTTT	CASSGSGRANTGELFF
.	TRBJ2-5	TRBV27	14	TRBD1	TGTGCCACCGCGGGACAGGGGGCCGTAATGTCCCAGTACTTC	CATAGQGAVMSQYF
few	TRBJ2-7	TRBV6-2/TRBV6-3	14	.	TGTGCCAGCGGCCTTGGGGGACTCTCCTACGAGCAGTACTTC	CASGLGGLSYEQYF
.	TRBJ1-4	TRBV4-1	15	TRBD1	TGCGCCAGCAGCCAAGCGGGACAGCCTAATGAAAAACTGTTTTTT	CASSQAGQPNEKLFF
few	TRBJ1-2	TRBV5-6	16	TRBD1	TGTGCCAGCAGCTTGGAAGGGGGCGGGGTCGGCTATGGCTACACCTTC	CASSLEGGGVGYGYTF
.	TRBJ1-2	TRBV7-2	16	.	TGTGCCAGCAGCTCTCCCGGGACACAGGGCCACTATGGCTACACCTTC	CASSSPGTQGHYGYTF
once	TRBJ2-5	TRBV18	14	TRBD2	TGTGCCAGCGCCCGAAGCGGGGGCCAAGAGACCCAGTACTTC	CASARSGGQETQYF
.	TRBJ1-5	TRBV18	16	.	TGTGCCAGCTCACCTATACAACAGGGAGCCAATCAGCCCCAGCATTTT	CASSPIQQGANQPQHF
.	TRBJ1-1	TRBV7-2	15	.	TGTGCCAGCTATCCTCCCGAAACAGGTTCAACAGAAGCTTTCTTT	CASYPPETGSTEAFF
few	TRBJ2-3	TRBV3-1/TRBV3-2	15	TRBD1	TGTGCCAGCAGCCAATTCCAATCCACAGGGGCTACGCAGTATTTT	CASSQFQSTGATQYF
.	TRBJ1-2	TRBV7-9	15	TRBD1	TGTGCCAGCAGCTTAGCGGACAGGGATAACTATGGCTACACCTTC	CASSLADRDNYGYTF
.	TRBJ2-7	TRBV25-1	16	TRBD1	TGTGCCAGCAGTGCCTTCGGACAGGGAAGATCCTACGAGCAGTACTTC	CASSAFGQGRSYEQYF
.	TRBJ2-3	TRBV27	17	TRBD1	TGTGCCAGCAGTGAGGGACAGGGGCGGATAACCACAGATACGCAGTATTTT	CASSEGQGRITTDTQYF
.	TRBJ1-1	TRBV6-1	13	.	TGTGCCAGCAGTGAAGTTAGGAGTGGTGAAGCTTTCTTT	CASSEVRSGEAFF
.	TRBJ1-2	TRBV7-9	13	.	TGTGCCAGCAGCCCTACTGACAGCTATGGCTACACCTTC	CASSPTDSYGYTF
.	TRBJ1-4	TRBV18	15	TRBD1	TGTGCCAGCTCACCACTGGGGACAGGGGGTGAAAAACTGTTTTTT	CASSPLGTGGEKLFF
.	TRBJ1-5	TRBV5-1	17	TRBD1	TGCGCCAATACACATAACCGGGACAGGGGTAGTAATCAGCCCCAGCATTTT	CANTHNRDRGSNQPQHF
once	TRBJ1-1	TRBV6-2/TRBV6-3	14	.	TGTGCCAGCAGTTTGACAGGACAGAACACTGAAGCTTTCTTT	CASSLTGQNTEAFF
once	TRBJ1-5	TRBV19	13	.	TGTGCCAGTAGTATAGTCAGGGGTCAGCCCCAGCATTTT	CASSIVRGQPQHF
.	TRBJ1-4	TRBV6-1	12	.	TGTGCCAGCAGTGAAGTCAGTGAAAAACTGTTTTTT	CASSEVSEKLFF
.	TRBJ1-1	TRBV7-2	13	TRBD1	TGTGCCAGCAGCTTGGGACAGCCCACTGAAGCTTTCTTT	CASSLGQPTEAFF
.	TRBJ1-5	TRBV30	12	TRBD1	TGTGCCTGGAGTGGGGACAGGGAGGCCCAGCATTTT	CAWSGDREAQHF
once	TRBJ1-6	TRBV19	15	TRBD1	TGTGCCAGTAGAGAATCCGGGACAGGGAATTCACCCCTCCACTTT	CASRESGTGNSPLHF
.	TRBJ1-5	TRBV27	10	.	TGTGCCAGGGGAGGTCAGCCCCAGCATTTT	CARGGQPQHF
.	TRBJ2-7	TRBV2	13	.	TGTGCCAACTCAAGAGCCAAGACCTACGAGCAGTACTTC	CANSRAKTYEQYF
.	TRBJ1-1	TRBV9	13	.	TGTGCCAGCAGCTCGGAGGGGCTCACTGAAGCTTTCTTT	CASSSEGLTEAFF